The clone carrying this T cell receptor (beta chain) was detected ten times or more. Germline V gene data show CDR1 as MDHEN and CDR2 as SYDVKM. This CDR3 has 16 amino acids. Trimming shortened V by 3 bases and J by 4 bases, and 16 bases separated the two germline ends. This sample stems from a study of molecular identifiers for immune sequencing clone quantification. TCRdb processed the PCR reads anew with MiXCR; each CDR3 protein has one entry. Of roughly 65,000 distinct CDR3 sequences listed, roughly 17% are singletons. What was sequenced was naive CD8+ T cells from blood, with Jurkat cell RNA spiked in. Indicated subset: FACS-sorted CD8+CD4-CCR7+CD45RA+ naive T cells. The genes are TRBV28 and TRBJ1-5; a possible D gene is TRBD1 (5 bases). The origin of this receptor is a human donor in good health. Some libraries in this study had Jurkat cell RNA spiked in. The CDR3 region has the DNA TGTGCCAGCAGTTTGTTGGGGGGGGATAGAAATCAGCCCCAGCATTTT. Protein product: CASSLLGGDRNQPQHF.